The 25 T cell receptor beta chains given below trace back to one sample, sequenced in a study of T cells in Graves' hyperthyroidism and ophthalmopathy. There were TCR beta CDR3 regions amplified from RNA transcripts. An initial round of RT-PCR targeting the TCR CDR3 relied on the HTBI primer set. One entry per CDR3 protein, called by TCRdb with MiXCR from the multiplex PCR reads. The sample has 200,000 to 250,000 distinct CDR3 sequences, roughly a sixth seen once. Sequenced material: blood. These receptors were taken from a man aged 45 to 65 with Graves' hyperthyroidism.

The sample holds many counts of this clonotype. V is TRBV15 and J is TRBJ2-5, with TRBD2 identical over 15 bases. This CDR3 comprises 14 residues. The J segment lost 5 bases and the V segment lost 8 bases, leaving 3 bases of the junction unmatched. The germline V gene encodes CDR1 LNHNV and CDR2 YYDKDF (reference sequence). CDR3 sequence reads: CATRTSGRVETQYF. CDR3 nucleotide sequence: TGTGCCACCCGGACTAGCGGGAGGGTCGAGACCCAGTACTTC.

This clonotype was counted a few times. The chain has TRBV20-1 and TRBJ2-1, with 8 nucleotides matching TRBD2. CDR1 is DFQATT, CDR2 SNEGSKA, per germline (reference sequence). The CDR3 consists of 15 residues. Trimming took 0 bases from V and 8 from J; bases not matched to a gene: 9. The CDR3 region is CSARDPSGSGDEQFF. DNA of the CDR3: TGCAGTGCTAGAGATCCCAGCGGGAGCGGGGATGAGCAGTTCTTC.

This clonotype was seen once. The chain couples TRBV7-3 to TRBJ2-5, with TRBD2 matching over 9 bases. Trimming removed 5 bases from V and 0 bases from J; junction bases left unmatched: 7. This CDR3 contains 16 residues. Germline V gene sequence: CDR1 SGHTA, CDR2 FQGTGA. The CDR3 loop is CASSRNSGGNQETQYF. CDR3 nucleotide sequence: TGTGCCAGCAGCAGAAATAGCGGGGGCAACCAAGAGACCCAGTACTTC.

The rearrangement joins TRBV9 to TRBJ1-1; D gene uncertain. This CDR3 spans 13 amino acids. V lost 0 bases to trimming and J lost 4 bases, with 7 bases between them. Germline CDR1 reads SGDLS; CDR2 reads YYNGEE. CDR3 nucleotide sequence: TGTGCCAGCAGCGTAGTAGGGAGCACTGAAGCTTTCTTT. Translated, it gives CASSVVGSTEAFF. The full variable domain, completed using reference TRBV9 and TRBJ1-1, is DSGVTQTPKHLITATGQRVTLRCSPRSGDLSVYWYQQSLDQGLQFLIQYYNGEERAKGNILERFSAQQFPDLHSELNLSSLELGDSALYFCASSVVGSTEAFFGQGTRLTVV.

This sequence joins TRBV20-1 and TRBJ2-3; D is uncertain. Germline loops: CDR1 DFQATT, CDR2 SNEGSKA (reference sequence). Trimming took 0 bases from V and 3 from J, leaving 10 bases between them. The length of the CDR3 is 14 residues. The CDR3 sequence: CSARDPTLTDTQYF. Written as DNA, the CDR3 is TGCAGTGCTAGAGATCCCACATTAACAGATACGCAGTATTTT.

The genes are TRBV4-2 and TRBJ2-7, with 7 nucleotides matching TRBD1. There are 15 residues in the CDR3. Germline CDR1 reads LGHNA; CDR2 reads YNFKEQ. V was clipped by 0 bases and J by 2 bases; unmatched bases: 4. The CDR3 nucleotides are TGTGCCAGCAGCCAAGAAGGGACAGTTACCTACGAGCAGTACTTC. As protein: CASSQEGTVTYEQYF.

The chain is built from TRBV4-3 and TRBJ2-2, with no clear D. Deletions cut 1 base from V and 5 bases from J, with 8 bases between. CDR3 length: 14 residues. Germline V gene sequence: CDR1 LGHNA, CDR2 YSLEER. The CDR3 DNA sequence: TGCGCCAGCAGCCAAGCGACGTTGACCGGGGAGCTGTTTTTT. Protein: CASSQATLTGELFF.

The sample holds many counts of this clonotype. This rearrangement joins TRBV12-3 or TRBV12-4 to TRBJ2-7, with D possibly matching TRBD1 (7 bases). This CDR3 is built from 15 residues. Trimming removed 6 bases from V and 3 bases from J, with 18 bases in between. CDR3 residues: CASSSGGTDYYEQYF. Here the CDR3 DNA reads TGTGCCAGCAGCTCTGGCGGGACAGATTACTACGAGCAGTACTTC.

This clonotype came up many times. The J gene is TRBJ1-3, the V gene TRBV12-3 or TRBV12-4; D ambiguous. The germline V and J ends were trimmed by 7 bases and 0 bases, with 16 bases remaining between them. CDR3 length equals 16 residues. The CDR3 here is CASTPISVVSGNTIYF. CDR3 sequence (DNA): TGTGCCAGCACCCCTATTAGTGTAGTCTCTGGAAACACCATATATTTT.

This clonotype was recorded a few times. The J gene is TRBJ1-5, the V gene TRBV2; no definite D call. TRBJ2-3 matches the DNA end more closely, so the J call is doubtful. The CDR3 has 14 residues. Germline V lookup: CDR1 SNHLY, CDR2 FYNNEI. CDR3 bases: TGTGCCAGCAGTAGGTCCAATAGCAATCAGCCCCAGTATTTT. Translating gives CASSRSNSNQPQYF.

This clonotype has just one count. This may arise from a read error, as a much more abundant clone is one base away. This CDR3 is missing its conserved last phenylalanine or tryptophan, likely due to a read error. The V gene is TRBV18, the J gene TRBJ2-5; TRBD2 aligns across 7 bases. CDR1 is KGHSH and CDR2 is LQKENI in the germline V gene. The CDR3 loop spans 14 amino acids. With V trimmed by 5 bases and J by 1 base, 4 bases remained unmatched. The CDR3 nucleotides read TGTGCCAGCTCATCTAGCGGTATCCAAGAGACCCAGTACTCC. Amino acids: CASSSSGIQETQYS.

The J gene is TRBJ1-4, the V gene TRBV6-5; D unresolved. V shed 3 bases and J shed 5 bases, with 10 bases lying between them. This CDR3 comprises 14 residues. The germline V gene has CDR1 MNHEY and CDR2 SVGAGI. CDR3 nucleotides: TGTGCCAGCAGTTATCGGTACCTGAATGAAAAACTGTTTTTT. It translates to CASSYRYLNEKLFF.

This clonotype was seen a single time. A much larger clone lies one base from this, so it may be a read error. The chain employs TRBV19 and TRBJ2-7, with 10 bases aligning to TRBD1. Trimming took 3 bases from V and 4 from J; bases not matched to a gene: 9. The germline gives CDR1 LNHDA, CDR2 SQIVND (reference sequence). This CDR3 region has 16 residues. The CDR3 nucleotides read TGTGCCAGTAGTATCGAACCGGGACAGGGGCCTTACGAGCAGTACTTC. This encodes CASSIEPGQGPYEQYF. The complete variable domain, with remaining parts taken from reference TRBV19 and TRBJ2-7, reads DGGITQSPKYLFRKEGQNVTLSCEQNLNHDAMYWYRQDPGQGLRLIYYSQIVNDFQKGDIAEGYSVSREKKESFPLTVTSAQKNPTAFYLCASSIEPGQGPYEQYFGPGTRLTVT.

This clonotype has ten or more counts. The chain joins TRBV2 to TRBJ2-5; no definite D call. There are 13 residues in the CDR3. V dropped 4 bases and J dropped 5 bases, with 11 bases sitting between them. Germline CDR1 reads SNHLY; CDR2 reads FYNNEI. The CDR3 nucleotides are TGTGCCAGCAGTGGAGGTTTCGGGGAGACCCAGTACTTC. It translates to CASSGGFGETQYF.

This clonotype was observed a handful of times. This chain uses TRBV28 with TRBJ2-7; 8 bases align to TRBD1. V shed 7 bases, J shed 3 bases, and the junction held 5 bases outside the gene matches. The CDR3 spans 13 residues. The germline V gene encodes CDR1 MDHEN and CDR2 SYDVKM. The CDR3 spells CASTGTGSYEQYF. As DNA, the CDR3 is TGTGCCAGCACCGGGACAGGAAGCTACGAGCAGTACTTC.

This clonotype was seen repeatedly, ten times or more. The chain has TRBV11-2 and TRBJ1-2; D unresolved. The ends were cut back, 3 bases at V and 4 bases at J, with 3 bases in the middle. The length of the CDR3 is 11 residues. Germline V lookup: CDR1 SGHAT, CDR2 FQNNGV. CDR3 region: CASSLSYGYTF. Written as DNA, the CDR3 is TGTGCCAGCAGCTTGAGCTATGGCTACACCTTC.

A few counts support this clonotype. This may stem from a read error, because a much larger clone lies one nucleotide away. The chain has TRBV11-2 and TRBJ2-7; TRBD1 is a possible D gene (6 bases). Germline V gene sequence: CDR1 SGHAT, CDR2 FQNNGV. CDR3 length: 15 amino acids. Deletions cut 2 bases from V and 2 bases from J, with 13 bases between. The CDR3 coding sequence is TGTGCCAGCAGCTTAATTGGGGGCAGGGCCTACGAGCAGTACTTC. Protein: CASSLIGGRAYEQYF. Using reference TRBV11-2 and TRBJ2-7 for the parts outside the CDR3, the full variable domain is EAGVAQSPRYKIIEKRQSVAFWCNPISGHATLYWYQQILGQGPKLLIQFQNNGVVDDSQLPKDRFSAERLKGVDSTLKIQPAKLEDSAVYLCASSLIGGRAYEQYFGPGTRLTVT.

There are a few counts of this clonotype. The gene calls are TRBV10-3 and TRBJ2-7, with D perhaps matching TRBD2 (6 bases). The CDR3 is 12 amino acids. V lost 6 bases and J 5 bases, leaving 11 bases between the germline ends. Looked up from germline, CDR1 is ENHRY and CDR2 is SYGVKD. This CDR3 is CAIREGRDEQYF. In DNA form, the CDR3 reads TGTGCCATCAGGGAGGGCAGGGACGAGCAGTACTTC.

V and J are TRBV20-1 and TRBJ2-1; no reliable D call. The length of the CDR3 is 15 residues. Trimming shortened V by 1 base and J by 7 bases, and 17 bases separated the two germline ends. Germline V CDR1 and CDR2: DFQATT, SNEGSKA (reference sequence). Written as DNA, the CDR3 is TGCAGTGCTAGAGGGTCATTGAGGATGTCGAATGAGCAGTTCTTC. Amino acids: CSARGSLRMSNEQFF.

The rearrangement links TRBV5-4 to TRBJ2-3; 11 bases are shared with TRBD2. The V gene end was trimmed by 2 bases and the J gene end by 1 base; junction bases not matched to a gene: 6. The CDR3 covers 17 residues. Germline loops: CDR1 SGHNT, CDR2 YYREEE (reference sequence). The CDR3 region is CASSFGTSGLGTDTQYF. The CDR3 nucleotides read TGTGCCAGCAGCTTCGGGACTAGCGGACTGGGCACAGATACGCAGTATTTT.

This clonotype was counted at least ten times. The chain employs TRBV18 and TRBJ2-7; D is perhaps TRBD1 (5 bases). The V end was cut by 6 bases, the J end by 2 bases, with 11 bases between. Germline V gives CDR1 KGHSH, CDR2 LQKENI. The CDR3 sequence is 13 residues long. DNA of the CDR3: TGTGCCAGCTCCCGACAGTCTCCCTACGAGCAGTACTTC. It is translated as CASSRQSPYEQYF.

This clonotype was observed at least ten times. The V call is TRBV27, the J call TRBJ2-3; 12 bases agree with TRBD2. This CDR3 comprises 15 residues. The trim removed 6 bases at V and 4 bases at J, leaving 5 bases unmatched. Germline lookup yields CDR1 MNHEY and CDR2 SMNVEV (reference sequence). DNA of the CDR3: TGTGCCAGCAGCAGACTAGCGGGAGTCTCAGATACGCAGTATTTT. This codes for CASSRLAGVSDTQYF.

This clonotype was seen repeatedly, ten times or more. In nucleotides, the CDR3 is TGTGCCACCAGCAGAGTAATCAGGGGAGGAGAGACCCAGTACTTC. It yields the protein CATSRVIRGGETQYF. The chain joins TRBV15 to TRBJ2-5, with D perhaps matching TRBD1 or TRBD2 (6 bases each). The CDR3 covers 15 residues. Germline-derived CDR1 and CDR2 are LNHNV and YYDKDF (reference sequence). V lost 1 base to trimming and J lost 4 bases, with 13 bases between them.

In this sample, this clonotype turned up a few times. A read error is the likely source, as a far larger clone sits one nucleotide away. The V call is TRBV12-3 or TRBV12-4, the J call TRBJ2-7, with a tentative D call TRBD1 (5 bases). This CDR3 region has 12 residues. V was cut by 3 bases and J by 3 bases, with 6 bases left in between. CDR3 in DNA: TGTGCCAGCAGTTTCGACAGCTACGAGCAGTACTTC. Residues: CASSFDSYEQYF.

The chain links TRBV11-3 to TRBJ1-1; no firm D call. The CDR3 has 16 amino acids. The V and J ends lost 1 base and 1 base respectively, with 13 bases between them. CDR1 is SGHNT, CDR2 YENEEA, per germline. CDR3 residues: CASSLARVLGNTEAFF. The DNA of the CDR3 is TGTGCCAGCAGCTTAGCCCGGGTACTGGGGAACACTGAAGCTTTCTTT.